The rows below give T cell receptor beta chains drawn from one sample of a study of T cells in Graves' hyperthyroidism and ophthalmopathy. TCRdb independently ran MiXCR on the multiplex PCR reads; one entry per CDR3 protein. The table has 490,000 or so distinct CDR3 sequences, about 16% seen once. The sample was blood. These receptors were obtained from a woman aged 25 to 39 with Graves' ophthalmopathy. CDR3s include the opening cysteine and the closing phenylalanine or tryptophan. Fields, in order: J gene, V gene, CDR3 length, clone size, D gene, CDR3 DNA, CDR3 protein. A D gene is named only where the DNA matches it firmly. Clone sizes are given selectively: once, few, many, or a class where the clone is expanded.

j_call: TRBJ1-1; v_call: TRBV7-9; cdr3_length: 12; clone_size: -; d_call: -; cdr3_nt: TGTGCCAGCGGAAAAAGCGAGCTTGAAGCTTTCTTT; cdr3_aa: CASGKSELEAFF
j_call: TRBJ1-5; v_call: TRBV19; cdr3_length: 15; clone_size: many; d_call: TRBD1; cdr3_nt: TGTGCCAGTAGTCCCGGACAGGGGGTCAATCAGCCCCAGCATTTT; cdr3_aa: CASSPGQGVNQPQHF
j_call: TRBJ2-5; v_call: TRBV2; cdr3_length: 12; clone_size: many; d_call: TRBD1; cdr3_nt: TGTGCCAACGGACAGGGCCAAGAGACCCAGTACTTC; cdr3_aa: CANGQGQETQYF
j_call: TRBJ1-6; v_call: TRBV28; cdr3_length: 14; clone_size: many; d_call: -; cdr3_nt: TGTGCCAGTAGAGGTGGATGGACCAGGTCACCCCTCCACTTT; cdr3_aa: CASRGGWTRSPLHF
j_call: TRBJ2-1; v_call: TRBV20-1; cdr3_length: 19; clone_size: many; d_call: -; cdr3_nt: TGCAGTGCTAGAGATTTGGCCGGGGACACACCAGAGGTTTACAATGAGCAGTTCTTC; cdr3_aa: CSARDLAGDTPEVYNEQFF
j_call: TRBJ1-1; v_call: TRBV20-1; cdr3_length: 14; clone_size: few; d_call: TRBD1; cdr3_nt: TGCAGTGCTGGAGCCCCTCAGGGGGCGGCTGAAGCTTTCTTT; cdr3_aa: CSAGAPQGAAEAFF
j_call: TRBJ1-6; v_call: TRBV19; cdr3_length: 14; clone_size: -; d_call: -; cdr3_nt: TGTGCCAGTACCCATAACGGACCTGGATCACCCCTCCACTTT; cdr3_aa: CASTHNGPGSPLHF
j_call: TRBJ2-5; v_call: TRBV2; cdr3_length: 13; clone_size: many; d_call: -; cdr3_nt: TGTGCCAGCGAACTGGGCCTCGAGGAGACCCAGTACTTC; cdr3_aa: CASELGLEETQYF
j_call: TRBJ2-4; v_call: TRBV6-2/TRBV6-3; cdr3_length: 19; clone_size: many; d_call: -; cdr3_nt: TGTGCCAGCAGTTATGCTAAGGGAGACGAACCTCTAGCCAAAAACATTCAGTACTTC; cdr3_aa: CASSYAKGDEPLAKNIQYF
j_call: TRBJ2-7; v_call: TRBV30; cdr3_length: 13; clone_size: few; d_call: TRBD1; cdr3_nt: TGTGCCTGGAGTAACAGGGGAACCTACGAGCAGTACTTC; cdr3_aa: CAWSNRGTYEQYF
j_call: TRBJ2-2; v_call: TRBV20-1; cdr3_length: 13; clone_size: -; d_call: -; cdr3_nt: TGCAGTGCTACGGAGACCAACACCGGGGAGCTGTTTTTT; cdr3_aa: CSATETNTGELFF
j_call: TRBJ2-3; v_call: TRBV28; cdr3_length: 13; clone_size: many; d_call: -; cdr3_nt: TGTGCCAGCAGTTTAGGGGCAACAGATACGCAGTATTTT; cdr3_aa: CASSLGATDTQYF
j_call: TRBJ2-1; v_call: TRBV9; cdr3_length: 14; clone_size: -; d_call: -; cdr3_nt: TGTGCCAGCAGCGTAGAAAGTAGCGGCAATGAGCAGTTCTTC; cdr3_aa: CASSVESSGNEQFF
j_call: TRBJ2-5; v_call: TRBV28; cdr3_length: 15; clone_size: few; d_call: -; cdr3_nt: TGTGCCAGCAGTCCTTCTGACGGGCGACAAGAGACCCAGTACTTC; cdr3_aa: CASSPSDGRQETQYF
j_call: TRBJ2-2; v_call: TRBV19; cdr3_length: 15; clone_size: -; d_call: -; cdr3_nt: TGTGCCAGTAATGAAGGGGAGGTAGACACCGGGGAGCTGTTTTTT; cdr3_aa: CASNEGEVDTGELFF
j_call: TRBJ1-5; v_call: TRBV4-2; cdr3_length: 14; clone_size: -; d_call: -; cdr3_nt: TGTGCCAGCAGCCACGGAGGGTCCAATCAGCCCCAGCATTTT; cdr3_aa: CASSHGGSNQPQHF
j_call: TRBJ1-1; v_call: TRBV9; cdr3_length: 15; clone_size: few; d_call: TRBD1; cdr3_nt: TGTGCCAGCGCGAGTATGACAGGGATGAACACTGAAGCTTTCTTT; cdr3_aa: CASASMTGMNTEAFF